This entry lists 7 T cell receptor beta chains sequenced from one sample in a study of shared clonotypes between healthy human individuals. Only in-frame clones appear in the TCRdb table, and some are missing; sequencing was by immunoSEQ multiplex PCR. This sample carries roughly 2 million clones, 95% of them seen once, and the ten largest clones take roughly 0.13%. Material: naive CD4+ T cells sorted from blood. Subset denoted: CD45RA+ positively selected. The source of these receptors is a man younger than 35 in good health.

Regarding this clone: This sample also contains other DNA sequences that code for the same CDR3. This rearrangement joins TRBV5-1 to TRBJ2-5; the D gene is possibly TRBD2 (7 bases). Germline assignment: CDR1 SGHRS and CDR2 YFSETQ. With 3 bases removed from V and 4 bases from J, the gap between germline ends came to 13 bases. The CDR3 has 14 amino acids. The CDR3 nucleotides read TGCGCCAGCAGCTCGACGGGGGGCGGAGAGACCCAGTACTTC. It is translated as CASSSTGGGETQYF. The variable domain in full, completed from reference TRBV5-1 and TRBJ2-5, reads KAGVTQTPRYLIKTRGQQVTLSCSPISGHRSVSWYQQTPGQGLQFLFEYFSETQRNKGNFPGRFSGRQFSNSRSEMNVSTLELGDSALYLCASSSTGGGETQYFGPGTRLLVL.

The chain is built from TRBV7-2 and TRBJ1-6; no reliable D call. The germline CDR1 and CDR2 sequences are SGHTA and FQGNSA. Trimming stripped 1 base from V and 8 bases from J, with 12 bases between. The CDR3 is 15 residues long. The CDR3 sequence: CASSLGGYMDSPLHF. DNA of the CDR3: TGTGCCAGCAGCTTAGGAGGTTATATGGATTCACCCCTCCACTTT.

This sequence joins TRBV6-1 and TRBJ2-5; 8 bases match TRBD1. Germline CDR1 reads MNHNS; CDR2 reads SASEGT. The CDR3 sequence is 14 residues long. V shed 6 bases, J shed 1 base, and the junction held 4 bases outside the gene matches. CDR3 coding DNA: TGTGCCAGCAGGAAGACAGGGGCCCAAGAGACCCAGTACTTC. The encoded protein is CASRKTGAQETQYF.

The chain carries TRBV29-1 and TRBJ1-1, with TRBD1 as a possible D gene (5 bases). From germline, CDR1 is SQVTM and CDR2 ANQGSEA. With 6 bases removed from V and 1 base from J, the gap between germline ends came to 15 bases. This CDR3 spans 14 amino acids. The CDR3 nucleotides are TGCAGCGTGGGGCCAGGGTCCTCGAACACTGAAGCTTTCTTT. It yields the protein CSVGPGSSNTEAFF.

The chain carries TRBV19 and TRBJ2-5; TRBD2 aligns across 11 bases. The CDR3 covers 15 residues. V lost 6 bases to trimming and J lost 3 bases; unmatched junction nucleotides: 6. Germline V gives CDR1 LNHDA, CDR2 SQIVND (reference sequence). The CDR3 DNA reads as TGTGCCAGTAGCCCGGGACTAGCGGCAAAAGAGACCCAGTACTTC. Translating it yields CASSPGLAAKETQYF.

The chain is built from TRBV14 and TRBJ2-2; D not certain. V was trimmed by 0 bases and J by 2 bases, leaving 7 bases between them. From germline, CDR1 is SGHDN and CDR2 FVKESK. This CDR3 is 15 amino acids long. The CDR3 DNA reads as TGTGCCAGCAGCCAAGATGCGATTAACACCGGGGAGCTGTTTTTT. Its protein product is CASSQDAINTGELFF.

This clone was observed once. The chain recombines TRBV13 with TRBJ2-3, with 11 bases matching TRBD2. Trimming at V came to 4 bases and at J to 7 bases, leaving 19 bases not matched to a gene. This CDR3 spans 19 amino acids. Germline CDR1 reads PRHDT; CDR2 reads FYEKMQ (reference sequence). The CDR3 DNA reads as TGTGCCAGCAGCTCCAGACCGGGACTAGCGGAGCCCCGCGGGAATACGCAGTATTTT. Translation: CASSSRPGLAEPRGNTQYF.